This T cell receptor beta chain was observed in a study of CD8+ T cells in alopecia areata. Study results and caveats: Among the cells sequenced in scalp samples are also the resident alphabeta T cells of normal skin. TCR sharing across patients was less clear than in mice, possibly HLA-related.

RNA extraction was followed by reverse transcription into cDNA, which acted as the sequencing template. The table came from immunoSEQ multiplex PCR; TCRdb's copy has only in-frame clones and leaves some out. The sample consists of under 250,000 clones, more than 45% of them appearing once. The V gene's germline CDR1 is GTSNPN and CDR2 SVGIG (reference sequence). Trimming took 5 bases from V and 0 from J, leaving 7 bases between them. The CDR3 runs to 12 residues. This clone was counted only a few times. Antigen unknown. This chain connects TRBV30 to TRBJ1-1; no clear D gene. This TCR was sampled from a human donor with alopecia areata. Specimen: CD4+ T cells sorted from blood, collected at week 0. DNA of the CDR3: TGTGCCTGGGGACGGATGAACACTGAAGCTTTCTTT. It encodes CAWGRMNTEAFF.